These T cell receptor beta chains were read from a single sample in a study of blood T cell repertoires in COVID-19. Sequencing used immunoSEQ multiplex PCR; TCRdb keeps in-frame clones, though not all of them. The repertoire has about 94,000 clones, roughly 70% of them found once; the top ten carry roughly 3.9%. Specimen: peripheral blood. The receptors shown here come from a man aged 65 to 85 with COVID-19, enrolled during active disease. CDR3s include the opening cysteine and the closing phenylalanine or tryptophan. Rows may omit the clone size; those that give it use once, few, many or a size class.

V: TRBV29-1
J: TRBJ2-1
size: .
CDR3: CSFGASGYNEQFF

V: TRBV28
J: TRBJ2-7
size: few
CDR3: CASRAGGLDYEQYF

V: TRBV28
J: TRBJ2-2
size: .
CDR3: CASTRTTNTGELFF

V: TRBV4-2
J: TRBJ2-3
size: .
CDR3: CASSQDTGGRTDTQYF

V: TRBV7-2
J: TRBJ2-1
size: .
CDR3: CASSFGHRNEQFF

V: TRBV13
J: TRBJ2-2
size: few
CDR3: CASSSPLLANGELFF

V: TRBV7-9
J: TRBJ2-2
size: .
CDR3: CASSNPSRAGELFF

V: TRBV28
J: TRBJ1-1
size: .
CDR3: CASSSTGLYFRNTEAFF

V: TRBV19
J: TRBJ1-1
size: .
CDR3: CASTLTATGPRGAFF

V: TRBV10-3
J: TRBJ2-7
size: .
CDR3: CAISDPGQNYEQYF

V: TRBV4-2
J: TRBJ1-1
size: once
CDR3: CASSQDPWAENTEAFF

V: TRBV29-1
J: TRBJ1-1
size: few
CDR3: CSVGQGNTEAFF

V: TRBV6-6
J: TRBJ2-3
size: once
CDR3: CASSYSMGLAGDTQYF

V: TRBV30
J: TRBJ2-2
size: few
CDR3: CAWSLGAETGELFF

V: TRBV9
J: TRBJ2-7
size: .
CDR3: CASSGPDTAYEQYF

V: TRBV28
J: TRBJ2-5
size: .
CDR3: CASSHLGLAGFQETQYF

V: TRBV4-2
J: TRBJ2-7
size: .
CDR3: CASSLSGSVAYEQYF

V: TRBV4-3
J: TRBJ2-7
size: .
CDR3: CASSQDLGGASEQYF

V: TRBV7-8
J: TRBJ2-5
size: .
CDR3: CASSRQYQETQYF